Shown below are 21 T cell receptor beta chains from a single sample sequenced in a study of beta chain features in type 1 diabetes. Study-wide findings and caveats: TCRB CDR3s were moderately but significantly shorter in Type 1 diabetes patients in all four CD4+ subsets.

Their cognate antigens are unknown. Sequenced material consisted of expressed TCRB transcripts (all of the isolated RNA was reverse transcribed). Assay: immunoSEQ multiplex PCR; the TCRdb copy retains only in-frame clones and omits some. The table includes 280,000 or so clones, about 15% detected once. Sequenced material: naive CD4+ T cells from blood. These receptor sequences come from a young man with type 1 diabetes.

The DNA of the CDR3 is TGTGCCTGGAGTAGGACAGACTATAATTCACCCCTCCACTTT. It codes for CAWSRTDYNSPLHF. J is TRBJ1-6 and V is TRBV30; D may be TRBD1 (6 bases). This CDR3 is built from 14 residues. The germline V gene encodes CDR1 GTSNPN and CDR2 SVGIG (reference sequence). Between the trimmed V and J ends, which lost 2 bases and 3 bases, there was a span of 8 bases.

V usage is TRBV4-3 and J usage is TRBJ1-4; D perhaps matches TRBD1 (5 bases). Between the trimmed V and J ends, which lost 4 bases and 4 bases, there was a span of 13 bases. The CDR3 has 15 amino acids. Germline-derived CDR1 and CDR2 are LGHNA and YSLEER. CDR3 bases: TGCGCCAGCAGCCCCGCGGGGCAAGTTAATGAAAAACTGTTTTTT. The encoded protein is CASSPAGQVNEKLFF.

The sample holds a few counts of this clone. The V gene is TRBV2, the J gene TRBJ1-2; D is ambiguous. The V and J ends lost 6 bases and 4 bases respectively, with 9 bases between them. Germline CDR1 SNHLY, CDR2 FYNNEI. This CDR3 region has 12 residues. CDR3 sequence (DNA): TGTGCCAGCAGGTCCGGGAGCTATGGCTACACCTTC. It codes for CASRSGSYGYTF. Combining the CDR3 with reference TRBV2 and TRBJ1-2 gives the whole variable domain EPEVTQTPSHQVTQMGQEVILRCVPISNHLYFYWYRQILGQKVEFLVSFYNNEISEKSEIFDDQFSVERPDGSNFTLKIRSTKLEDSAMYFCASRSGSYGYTFGSGTRLTVV.

This clone was observed a handful of times. The chain carries TRBV5-4 and TRBJ2-7; TRBD1 matches at 7 bases. Trimming at V came to 3 bases and at J to 2 bases, leaving 2 bases not matched to a gene. Germline-derived CDR1 and CDR2 are SGHNT and YYREEE (reference sequence). The CDR3 contains 13 residues. CDR3 loop: CASSSGGTYEQYF. DNA of the CDR3: TGTGCCAGCAGCTCAGGGGGAACCTACGAGCAGTACTTC.

This clone was seen a handful of times. This rearrangement joins TRBV7-6 to TRBJ2-1; 10 bases are a match to TRBD2. With V trimmed by 2 bases and J by 8 bases, 12 bases remained unmatched. The CDR3 is 17 residues long. The germline CDR1 and CDR2 sequences are SGHVS and FNYEAQ. CDR3 sequence reads: CASSLRSSGSVRDEQFF. DNA for the CDR3: TGTGCCAGCAGCTTAAGGTCTAGCGGGAGCGTGAGAGATGAGCAGTTCTTC. The full variable domain, with the rest looked up from reference TRBV7-6 and TRBJ2-1, is GAGVSQSPRYKVTKRGQDVALRCDPISGHVSLYWYRQALGQGPEFLTYFNYEAQQDKSGLPNDRFSAERPEGSISTLTIQRTEQRDSAMYRCASSLRSSGSVRDEQFFGPGTRLTVL.

This clone was counted only a few times. V usage is TRBV27 and J usage is TRBJ2-2, with D perhaps matching TRBD1 (5 bases). The CDR3 spans 14 residues. Trimming shortened V by 7 bases and J by 3 bases, and 12 bases separated the two germline ends. CDR1 is MNHEY and CDR2 is SMNVEV in the germline V gene (reference sequence). The CDR3: CASTLGRHTGELFF. The DNA of the CDR3 is TGTGCCAGCACCTTGGGGCGACACACCGGGGAGCTGTTTTTT.

V and J are TRBV19 and TRBJ2-1; 10 nucleotides match TRBD2. Germline values: CDR1 LNHDA, CDR2 SQIVND (reference sequence). Trimming at V came to 6 bases and at J to 4 bases, leaving 9 bases not matched to a gene. The CDR3 runs to 16 residues. Here the CDR3 reads CASSLLGTSVYNEQFF. The CDR3 DNA reads TGTGCCAGTAGCCTTCTCGGGACTAGCGTTTACAATGAGCAGTTCTTC.

This chain uses TRBV11-2 with TRBJ1-5; D possibly corresponds to TRBD1 (5 bases). The ends were cut back, 5 bases at V and 3 bases at J, with 14 bases in the middle. The CDR3 is 15 residues long. In germline, CDR1 is SGHAT, CDR2 FQNNGV. The CDR3 sequence: CASSPGQGYNQPQHF. The CDR3 nucleotides read TGTGCCAGCAGCCCCGGGCAGGGCTACAATCAGCCCCAGCATTTT. The full variable domain, in which reference TRBV11-2 and TRBJ1-5 provide the parts outside the CDR3, is EAGVAQSPRYKIIEKRQSVAFWCNPISGHATLYWYQQILGQGPKLLIQFQNNGVVDDSQLPKDRFSAERLKGVDSTLKIQPAKLEDSAVYLCASSPGQGYNQPQHFGDGTRLSIL.

The rearrangement joins TRBV5-1 to TRBJ2-5; 11 nucleotides align to TRBD2. The CDR3 runs 18 residues. Germline loops: CDR1 SGHRS, CDR2 YFSETQ. The ends lost 0 bases at V and 1 base at J; junction bases unmatched: 8. In DNA, the CDR3 is TGCGCCAGCAGCTTGGCCAATCTAGCGGGGGGCCTCCAAGAGACCCAGTACTTC. Translated, it gives CASSLANLAGGLQETQYF.

This clone showed up just a few times. V is TRBV7-9 and J is TRBJ2-1, with D maybe TRBD1 (6 bases). V was trimmed by 3 bases and J by 1 base, leaving 13 bases between them. CDR1 and CDR2 from the germline V gene are SEHNR and FQNEAQ (reference sequence). The CDR3 is 16 amino acids. CDR3 coding DNA: TGTGCCAGCAGCTTTACCAGGGGCTCATCCTACAATGAGCAGTTCTTC. Encoded protein: CASSFTRGSSYNEQFF.

This clone was found a few times. The chain has TRBV6-5 and TRBJ2-5; D may be TRBD1 (6 bases). Trimming removed 1 base from V and 1 base from J, with 13 bases in between. CDR3 length equals 16 residues. Germline V CDR1 and CDR2: MNHEY, SVGAGI. CDR3 sequence reads: CASSYWGPVSQETQYF. CDR3 coding DNA: TGTGCCAGCAGTTACTGGGGGCCGGTATCCCAAGAGACCCAGTACTTC.

This clone was found a few times. The V call is TRBV9, the J call TRBJ1-2, with no clear D. V dropped 7 bases and J dropped 8 bases, with 21 bases sitting between them. The CDR3 contains 14 residues. Per germline, CDR1 SGDLS and CDR2 YYNGEE. CDR3 bases: TGTGCCAGCTCTCATCCGGGATTAGGGAGAGGCTACACCTTC. This translates into CASSHPGLGRGYTF.

The chain has TRBV7-9 and TRBJ2-1; possibly TRBD2 for D (5 bases). CDR3 size: 17 residues. V lost 5 bases and J lost 3, with 20 bases in between. CDR1 SEHNR and CDR2 FQNEAQ come from the germline V gene (reference sequence). The CDR3, as DNA: TGTGCCAGCAGCGTTCGCCAGCCGAGGGTAAACTACAATGAGCAGTTCTTC. It encodes CASSVRQPRVNYNEQFF. Looking up the rest from reference TRBV7-9 and TRBJ2-1 gives the full variable domain: DTGVSQNPRHKITKRGQNVTFRCDPISEHNRLYWYRQTLGQGPEFLTYFQNEAQLEKSRLLSDRFSAERPKGSFSTLEIQRTEQGDSAMYLCASSVRQPRVNYNEQFFGPGTRLTVL.

This clone occurred a few times. Other DNA sequences in the same sample also yield this CDR3. This rearrangement joins TRBV30 to TRBJ2-7, with a weak D call TRBD2 (6 bases). CDR3 length: 14 residues. V shed 0 bases and J shed 0 bases, with 9 bases lying between them. CDR1 and CDR2 from the germline V gene are GTSNPN and SVGIG (reference sequence). CDR3 protein: CAWSVGGSSYEQYF. CDR3 bases: TGTGCCTGGAGTGTTGGAGGGAGCTCCTACGAGCAGTACTTC.

V is TRBV6-6 and J is TRBJ2-7; TRBD1 might be the D (7 bases). CDR1 MNHNY and CDR2 SVGAGI come from the germline V gene (reference sequence). The CDR3 contains 13 residues. Trimming took 5 bases from V and 4 from J, leaving 12 bases between them. The CDR3 region has the DNA TGTGCCAGCAGTGACAGGGAGGCGTACGAGCAGTACTTC. Its translation: CASSDREAYEQYF.

A word on this clone: It is unclear where the CDR3 begins or ends on the DNA, so no DNA is shown, and the CDR3 is as TCRdb lists it. The chain joins TRBV5-4 to TRBJ2-7; the table's TRBD1 call for D was not verified on the DNA. The CDR3 is 18 residues long, counting both termini. The germline gives CDR1 SGHNT, CDR2 YYREEE (reference sequence). This CDR3 is CASSLFFGPGTGESEAYF.

The sample holds a few counts of this clone. A read error may produce the germline difference seen at one junction end. This chain uses TRBV6-5 with TRBJ2-7; 9 nucleotides agree with TRBD2. The CDR3 length is 14 residues. From germline, CDR1 is MNHEY and CDR2 SVGAGI. CDR3 in DNA: TGTGCCAGCAGGAATAGCGGGGGCTCCCACGAGCAGTACTTC. The encoded protein is CASRNSGGSHEQYF.

This clone appeared a few times. This sample includes further DNA sequences coding for the same CDR3. This CDR3 is CASSPQLQGNNQPQHF. Written as DNA, the CDR3 is TGTGCCAGCTCACCACAGCTTCAGGGGAACAATCAGCCCCAGCATTTT. The chain links TRBV18 to TRBJ1-5; a weak D match, TRBD1 (6 bases). The CDR3 runs 16 residues. V lost 1 base and J 3 bases, leaving 13 bases between the germline ends. Germline values: CDR1 KGHSH, CDR2 LQKENI. Full variable domain (remainder filled in from reference TRBV18 and TRBJ1-5): NAGVMQNPRHLVRRRGQEARLRCSPMKGHSHVYWYRQLPEEGLKFMVYLQKENIIDESGMPKERFSAEFPKEGPSILRIQQVVRGDSAAYFCASSPQLQGNNQPQHFGDGTRLSIL.

The gene calls are TRBV30 and TRBJ1-1, with D possibly matching TRBD1 (6 bases). Germline lookup yields CDR1 GTSNPN and CDR2 SVGIG (reference sequence). This CDR3 has 15 residues. V lost 0 bases and J 6 bases, leaving 17 bases between the germline ends. CDR3 protein: CAWSVGGGSGSEAFF. CDR3 in DNA: TGTGCCTGGAGTGTAGGCGGGGGCAGTGGTTCTGAAGCTTTCTTT.

The rearrangement uses TRBV4-1 and TRBJ2-5, with TRBD1 as a possible D gene (6 bases). The ends were cut back, 3 bases at V and 4 bases at J, with 9 bases in the middle. The CDR3 totals 13 residues. Germline-derived CDR1 and CDR2 are MGHRA and YSYEKL. The CDR3, as DNA: TGCGCCAGCAGCCAGGGACAATTAGAGACCCAGTACTTC. Amino acids: CASSQGQLETQYF.

This clone has a handful of counts. This chain connects TRBV30 to TRBJ2-7, with a tentative D call TRBD2 (6 bases). The CDR3 contains 13 residues. The germline V gene encodes CDR1 GTSNPN and CDR2 SVGIG (reference sequence). V was clipped by 0 bases and J by 3 bases, with 9 bases between them. The CDR3 DNA is TGTGCCTGGAGTGTCGCGGGATTCTACGAGCAGTACTTC. Residues: CAWSVAGFYEQYF.